These 4 T cell receptor beta chains originate from one sample sequenced in a study of T cell changes during pregnancy in multiple sclerosis. The protocol was immunoSEQ multiplex PCR, while the TCRdb copy is restricted to in-frame clones and leaves out a portion. The sample holds tens of thousands of clones, around 87% seen once. Sequencing was done on a sample of peripheral blood from another person, used as feeder cells. The receptor set was obtained from a human donor whose cells served as feeder cells for cultures in a pregnancy study.

The chain recombines TRBV16 with TRBJ1-6; unclear D gene. The germline V gene encodes CDR1 KGHSY and CDR2 FQNENV. CDR3 length: 14 amino acids. Trimming removed 5 bases at V and 0 bases at J, with 5 bases between. DNA for the CDR3: TGTGCCAGCAGCGGGAGCTCCTATAATTCACCCCTCCACTTT. It is translated as CASSGSSYNSPLHF. Full variable domain (remainder filled in from reference TRBV16 and TRBJ1-6): GEEVAQTPKHLVRGEGQKAKLYCAPIKGHSYVFWYQQVLKNEFKFLISFQNENVFDETGMPKERFSAKCLPNSPCSLEIQATKLEDSAVYFCASSGSSYNSPLHFGNGTRLTVT.

The chain combines TRBV19 with TRBJ2-2; D call uncertain. The CDR3 spans 15 residues. Germline V gene lookup returns CDR1 LNHDA and CDR2 SQIVND (reference sequence). Deletions cut 4 bases from V and 3 bases from J, with 12 bases between. The CDR3 loop reads CASSRYLTHTGELFF. CDR3 in DNA: TGTGCCAGTAGTAGGTATTTGACCCACACCGGGGAGCTGTTTTTT.

The chain is built from TRBV6-1 and TRBJ1-2; the D gene is possibly TRBD1 (6 bases). The germline gives CDR1 MNHNS, CDR2 SASEGT. V was trimmed by 4 bases and J by 2 bases, leaving 8 bases between them. This CDR3 is 13 amino acids long. CDR3 protein: CASSGTANYGYTF. The CDR3 DNA is TGTGCCAGCAGTGGGACAGCAAACTATGGCTACACCTTC.

This CDR3 reads CATSGLQGRNGYTF. The CDR3 nucleotides are TGTGCCACCAGCGGGTTACAGGGAAGGAATGGCTACACCTTC. The chain employs TRBV15 and TRBJ1-2; D might be TRBD1 (6 bases). This CDR3 comprises 14 residues. CDR1 and CDR2 from the germline V gene are LNHNV and YYDKDF (reference sequence). V gave up 5 bases and J gave up 6 bases, with 16 bases separating them.